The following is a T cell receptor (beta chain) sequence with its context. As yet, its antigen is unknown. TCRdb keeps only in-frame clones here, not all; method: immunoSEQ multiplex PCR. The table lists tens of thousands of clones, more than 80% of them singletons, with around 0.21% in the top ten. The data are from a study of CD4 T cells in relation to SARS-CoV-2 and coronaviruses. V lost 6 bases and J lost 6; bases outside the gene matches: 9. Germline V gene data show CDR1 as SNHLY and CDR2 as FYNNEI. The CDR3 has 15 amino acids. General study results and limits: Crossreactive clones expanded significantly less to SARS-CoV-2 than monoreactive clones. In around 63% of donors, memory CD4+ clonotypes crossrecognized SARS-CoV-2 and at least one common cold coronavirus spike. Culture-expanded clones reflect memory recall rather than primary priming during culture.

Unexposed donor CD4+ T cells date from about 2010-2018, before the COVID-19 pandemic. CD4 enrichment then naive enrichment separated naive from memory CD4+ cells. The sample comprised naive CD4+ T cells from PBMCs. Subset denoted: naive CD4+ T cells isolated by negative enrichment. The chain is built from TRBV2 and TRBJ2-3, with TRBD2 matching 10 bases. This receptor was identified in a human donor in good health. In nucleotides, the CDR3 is TGTGCCAGCAGGCGAAGCGGGGGGGCGTGGGATACGCAGTATTTT. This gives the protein CASRRSGGAWDTQYF.